The present TCR beta chain was sequenced within a study of neurological immune-mediated disorders. Study-wide context: The disease course was relapsing-remitting in around 31 and secondary progressive in 3 of the 34 multiple sclerosis patients. Findings and limits, study-wide: The highest TCR clonal expansion occurred in HTLV-1-associated myelopathy; multiple sclerosis fell below healthy controls. None of the CDR3 amino acid sequences found in expanded clones was shared across subjects. This suggests that the TCR-beta repertoires were private in all groups.

The CDR3 totals 15 residues. The V gene's germline CDR1 is SGHKS and CDR2 YYEKEE (reference sequence). V was clipped by 4 bases and J by 9 bases; unmatched bases: 4. This clonotype was seen ten or more times. Its antigen is currently unknown. TCRdb reprocessed the 5' RACE reads via MiXCR and lists one record per CDR3 protein. The sample includes roughly 70,000 distinct CDR3 sequences, approximately 4.1% of them seen just once. The source material was PBMCs. The sequence came from a man aged 30 to 45 with multiple sclerosis. The gene calls are TRBV5-5 and TRBJ2-1; 16 bases are a match to TRBD2. The CDR3: CASSLGTSGGAEQFF. DNA of the CDR3: TGTGCCAGCAGCCTTGGGACTAGCGGGGGGGCTGAGCAGTTCTTC.